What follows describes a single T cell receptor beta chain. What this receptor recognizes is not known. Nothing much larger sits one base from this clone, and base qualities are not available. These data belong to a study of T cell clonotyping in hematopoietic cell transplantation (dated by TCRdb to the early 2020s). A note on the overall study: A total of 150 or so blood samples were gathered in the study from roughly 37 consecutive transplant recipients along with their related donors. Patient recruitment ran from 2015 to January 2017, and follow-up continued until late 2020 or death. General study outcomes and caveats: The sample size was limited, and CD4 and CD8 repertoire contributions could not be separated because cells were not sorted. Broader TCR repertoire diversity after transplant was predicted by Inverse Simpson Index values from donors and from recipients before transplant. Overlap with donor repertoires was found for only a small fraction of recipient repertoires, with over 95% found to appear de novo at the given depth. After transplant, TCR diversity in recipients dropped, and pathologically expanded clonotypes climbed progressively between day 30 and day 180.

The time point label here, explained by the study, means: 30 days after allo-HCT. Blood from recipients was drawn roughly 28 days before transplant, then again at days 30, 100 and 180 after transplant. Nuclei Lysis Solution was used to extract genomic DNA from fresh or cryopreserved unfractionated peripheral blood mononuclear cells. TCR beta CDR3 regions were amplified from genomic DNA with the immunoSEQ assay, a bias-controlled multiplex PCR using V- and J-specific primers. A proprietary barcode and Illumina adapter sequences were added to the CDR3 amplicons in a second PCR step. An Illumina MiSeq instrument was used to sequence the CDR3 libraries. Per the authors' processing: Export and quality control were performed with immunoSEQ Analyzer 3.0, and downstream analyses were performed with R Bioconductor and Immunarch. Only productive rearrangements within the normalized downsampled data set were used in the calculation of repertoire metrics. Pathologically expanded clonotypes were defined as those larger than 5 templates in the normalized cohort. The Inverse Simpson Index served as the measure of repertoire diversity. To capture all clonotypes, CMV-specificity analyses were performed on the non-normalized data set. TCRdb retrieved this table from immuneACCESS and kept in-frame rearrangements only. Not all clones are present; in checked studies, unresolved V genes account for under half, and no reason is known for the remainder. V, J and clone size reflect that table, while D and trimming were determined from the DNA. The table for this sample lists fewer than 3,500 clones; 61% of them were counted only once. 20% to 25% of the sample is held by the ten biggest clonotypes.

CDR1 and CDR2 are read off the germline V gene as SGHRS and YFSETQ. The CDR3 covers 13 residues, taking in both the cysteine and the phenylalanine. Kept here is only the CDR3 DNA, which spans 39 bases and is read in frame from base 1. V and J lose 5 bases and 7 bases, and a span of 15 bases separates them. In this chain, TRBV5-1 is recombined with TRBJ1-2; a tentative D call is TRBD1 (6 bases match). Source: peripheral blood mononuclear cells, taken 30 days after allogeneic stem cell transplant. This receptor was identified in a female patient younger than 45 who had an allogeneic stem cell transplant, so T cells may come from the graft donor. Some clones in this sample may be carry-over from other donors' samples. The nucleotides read TGCGCCAGCAGTTTCGACAGGTGTGTTGGCTACACCTTC. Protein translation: CASSFDRCVGYTF.